Sequencing of this T cell receptor beta chain was carried out in a study of blood T cell repertoires in COVID-19. Study as a whole: Spain, Italy and the United States supplied samples that represented acute and convalescent COVID-19. PBMCs, B-cell-depleted T cells, or T cells provided the cDNA or gDNA that made up the material.

Authors' methods: Quantification of nucleated cells was approximated via reference gene primer amplification. The table came from immunoSEQ multiplex PCR; TCRdb's copy has only in-frame clones and leaves some out. V, J and clone size derive from that table, while D and trimming were established from the DNA sequence. The sample holds approximately 150,000 clones, roughly 78% seen once. The specimen sequenced was peripheral blood. The receptor was derived from a human donor with acute or convalescent COVID-19. The donor label of this sample is uncertain.

Here the CDR3 DNA reads TGCGCCAGCAGCCAAGATTGGACTTCCTCCGCCTACAATGAGCAGTTCTTC. Its protein product is CASSQDWTSSAYNEQFF. The chain couples TRBV4-1 to TRBJ2-1; tentative D call: TRBD2 (5 bases). Trimming stripped 0 bases from V and 2 bases from J, with 14 bases between. Per germline, CDR1 MGHRA and CDR2 YSYEKL. The CDR3 has 17 residues.